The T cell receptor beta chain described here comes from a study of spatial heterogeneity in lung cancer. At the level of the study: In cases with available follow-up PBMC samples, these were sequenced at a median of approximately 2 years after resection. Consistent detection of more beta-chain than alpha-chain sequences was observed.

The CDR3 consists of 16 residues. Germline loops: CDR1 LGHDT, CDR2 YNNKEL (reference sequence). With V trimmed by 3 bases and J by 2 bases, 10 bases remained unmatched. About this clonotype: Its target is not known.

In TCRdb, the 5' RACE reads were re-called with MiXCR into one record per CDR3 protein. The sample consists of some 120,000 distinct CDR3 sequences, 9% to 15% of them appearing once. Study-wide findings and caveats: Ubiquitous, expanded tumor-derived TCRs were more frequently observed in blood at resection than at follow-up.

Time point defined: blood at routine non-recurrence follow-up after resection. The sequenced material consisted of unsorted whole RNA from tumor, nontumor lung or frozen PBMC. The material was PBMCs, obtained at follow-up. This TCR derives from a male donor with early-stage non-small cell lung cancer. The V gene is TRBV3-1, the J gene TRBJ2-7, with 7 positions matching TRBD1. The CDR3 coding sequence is TGTGCCAGCAGCCACTTCGTACAGGGGTCGGCCTACGAGCAGTACTTC. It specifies CASSHFVQGSAYEQYF.